The 5 T cell receptor beta chains in this list originate from one sample, sequenced in a study of early T cells in non-severe SARS-CoV-2 infection (dated by TCRdb to the early 2020s). Library preparation used 5' RACE. The sample was run on a NextSeq 500. TCRdb reran the public reads through fastp at Q25 and MiXCR, keeping productive beta chains. Duplicate CDR3 protein sequences are folded into a single record with the most common DNA and genes. The sample contains 80,000 to 95,000 distinct CDR3 sequences, roughly an eighth of them found a single time. About 1.5% of the sample belongs to the ten largest clones. Sequencing input: whole blood. All receptors derive from an adult who was a healthcare worker with PCR-confirmed SARS-CoV-2 infection or an uninfected control (not recorded which).

In this sample, this clonotype turned up many times. The chain couples TRBV6-6 to TRBJ2-2, with D perhaps assigned TRBD1 or TRBD2 (5 bases each). V lost 5 bases, J lost 2 bases, and 18 bases lay in between. CDR3 length: 17 residues. From germline, CDR1 is MNHNY and CDR2 SVGAGI (reference sequence). CDR3 DNA sequence: TGTGCCAGCAGTCCTAGCTGGGACGAGCTAAACACCGGGGAGCTGTTTTTT. Residues: CASSPSWDELNTGELFF.

This clonotype was observed many times. This chain connects TRBV6-2 or TRBV6-3 to TRBJ2-1, with D perhaps TRBD2 (5 bases). V lost 6 bases to trimming and J lost 9 bases, with 15 bases between them. CDR1 is MNHEY and CDR2 is SVGEGT in the germline V gene. The CDR3 totals 13 residues. Here the CDR3 DNA reads TGTGCCAGCAGACCTACCGGGATTCTTGAGCAGTTCTTC. Translation gives CASRPTGILEQFF.

The sample holds many counts of this clonotype. The V gene is TRBV6-5, the J gene TRBJ1-2, with TRBD1 matching 7 bases. J gave up 6 bases and V 6 bases, and 10 bases lay outside the gene matches. The CDR3 totals 14 residues. Germline CDR1 MNHEY, CDR2 SVGAGI. The CDR3 sequence is CASSPSRGGHGYTF. In DNA form, the CDR3 reads TGTGCCAGCAGCCCGAGTCGAGGGGGCCATGGCTACACCTTC.

In its sample, this clonotype was seen a few times. The rearrangement links TRBV7-9 to TRBJ1-3; TRBD1 might be the D (6 bases). Germline CDR1 SEHNR, CDR2 FQNEAQ (reference sequence). The CDR3 runs to 21 residues. V lost 2 bases and J lost 3, with 29 bases in between. CDR3 coding DNA: TGTGCCAGCAGCTTATGGATTTCTCGAGGACAGTCCAAGGGCGGTGGAAACACCATATATTTT. Encoded protein: CASSLWISRGQSKGGGNTIYF.

This clonotype was observed a handful of times. The chain recombines TRBV20-1 with TRBJ1-2; tentative D call: TRBD1 (5 bases). The germline CDR1 and CDR2 sequences are DFQATT and SNEGSKA (reference sequence). V lost 5 bases and J 3 bases, leaving 13 bases between the germline ends. The CDR3 extends over 13 amino acids. The CDR3 DNA reads TGCAGTGCTCACCAGGGTTCTCACTATGGCTACACCTTC. This translates into CSAHQGSHYGYTF.